These T cell receptor beta chains were read from a single sample in a study of T cells after yellow fever vaccination. TCRdb called the 5' RACE reads again in MiXCR, with one record for every CDR3 protein. Found here are about 350,000 distinct CDR3 sequences, around 10% of them singletons; the top ten hold around 18%. Sample: PBMCs, taken on the day of the first yellow fever vaccination. Receptor source: a man aged 18 to 29 who received the YFV17D yellow fever vaccine. Each CDR3 is given with its conserved first and last residue. The D gene is left open where the match is weak. The size of a clone is reported for some rows only, either as once, few or many, or as a class for expanded clones.

V: TRBV12-3/TRBV12-4; J: TRBJ1-1; D: NA; size: NA; CDR3: CATTPGARIDTEAFF; DNA: TGTGCCACCACACCGGGAGCCCGGATAGATACTGAAGCTTTCTTT
V: TRBV25-1; J: TRBJ1-6; D: NA; size: NA; CDR3: CASSVADHNSPLHF; DNA: TGTGCCAGCAGTGTGGCAGACCATAATTCACCCCTCCACTTT
V: TRBV6-2/TRBV6-3; J: TRBJ2-3; D: NA; size: NA; CDR3: CASNHTTDTQYF; DNA: TGTGCCAGCAACCACACCACAGATACGCAGTATTTT
V: TRBV15; J: TRBJ1-5; D: NA; size: few; CDR3: CATSPQGQPQHF; DNA: TGTGCCACCAGCCCACAGGGACAGCCCCAGCATTTT
V: TRBV20-1; J: TRBJ1-2; D: NA; size: NA; CDR3: CSARAAGTSSYGYTF; DNA: TGCAGTGCTAGAGCAGCAGGGACTTCCAGCTATGGCTACACCTTC
V: TRBV20-1; J: TRBJ1-2; D: NA; size: NA; CDR3: CSASSPPRNGYTF; DNA: TGCAGTGCTTCAAGCCCGCCCCGAAATGGCTACACCTTC
V: TRBV12-3/TRBV12-4; J: TRBJ1-3; D: NA; size: few; CDR3: CASSLVGRSSGNTIYF; DNA: TGTGCCAGCAGTTTAGTAGGGCGCAGCTCTGGAAACACCATATATTTT
V: TRBV20-1; J: TRBJ2-1; D: TRBD2; size: many; CDR3: CSAFPSGGASEQFF; DNA: TGCAGTGCTTTTCCTAGCGGGGGGGCTAGTGAGCAGTTCTTC
V: TRBV6-1; J: TRBJ1-6; D: NA; size: few; CDR3: CASVQPPLHF; DNA: TGTGCCAGCGTACAGCCACCCCTCCACTTT
V: TRBV29-1; J: TRBJ1-1; D: NA; size: many; CDR3: CSARTLTNTEAFF; DNA: TGCAGCGCTCGGACACTTACGAACACTGAAGCTTTCTTT
V: TRBV20-1; J: TRBJ2-5; D: NA; size: few; CDR3: CSASSGKETQYF; DNA: TGCAGTGCTAGTTCAGGGAAAGAGACCCAGTACTTC
V: TRBV5-1; J: TRBJ2-6; D: NA; size: NA; CDR3: CASRSRTTAQDGANVLTF; DNA: TGCGCCAGCCGCAGTAGGACCACGGCACAGGATGGGGCCAACGTCCTGACTTTC
V: TRBV7-8; J: TRBJ2-1; D: NA; size: few; CDR3: CASRGLSAGKQFF; DNA: TGTGCCAGCAGGGGCCTAAGCGCGGGAAAGCAGTTCTTC
V: TRBV6-6; J: TRBJ2-1; D: NA; size: few; CDR3: CASTQGYYNEQFF; DNA: TGTGCCAGCACACAGGGATACTACAATGAGCAGTTCTTC
V: TRBV5-1; J: TRBJ2-3; D: TRBD2; size: few; CDR3: CASSDPGLAGGDTQYF; DNA: TGCGCCAGCAGCGACCCGGGACTAGCGGGGGGGGATACGCAGTATTTT
V: TRBV7-2; J: TRBJ2-7; D: TRBD2; size: NA; CDR3: CASSLASASGSYEQYF; DNA: TGTGCCAGCAGCTTAGCGTCGGCTAGCGGGAGCTACGAGCAGTACTTC
V: TRBV7-2; J: TRBJ1-1; D: NA; size: few; CDR3: CASRRSSEAFF; DNA: TGTGCCAGCAGACGAAGTTCTGAAGCTTTCTTT
V: TRBV23-1; J: TRBJ2-5; D: TRBD1; size: NA; CDR3: CASSNPNSTGGRFTKTQYF; DNA: TGCGCCAGCAGTAATCCCAACTCCACAGGGGGCCGCTTCACGAAGACCCAGTACTTC